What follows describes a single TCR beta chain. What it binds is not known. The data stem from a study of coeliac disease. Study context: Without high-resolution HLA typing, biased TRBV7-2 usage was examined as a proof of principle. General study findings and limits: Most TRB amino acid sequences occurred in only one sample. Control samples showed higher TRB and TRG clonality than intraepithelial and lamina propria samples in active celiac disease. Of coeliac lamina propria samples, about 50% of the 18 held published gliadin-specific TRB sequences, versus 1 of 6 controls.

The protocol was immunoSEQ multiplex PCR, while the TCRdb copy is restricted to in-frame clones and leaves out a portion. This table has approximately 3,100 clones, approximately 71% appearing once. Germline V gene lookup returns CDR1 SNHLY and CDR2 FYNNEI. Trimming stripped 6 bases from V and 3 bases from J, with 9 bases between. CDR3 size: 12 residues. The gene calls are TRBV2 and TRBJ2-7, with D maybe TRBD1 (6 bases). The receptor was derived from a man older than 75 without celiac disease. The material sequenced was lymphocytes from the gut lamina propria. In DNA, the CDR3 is TGTGCCAGCAGGAGGGACAACTACGAGCAGTACTTC. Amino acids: CASRRDNYEQYF.